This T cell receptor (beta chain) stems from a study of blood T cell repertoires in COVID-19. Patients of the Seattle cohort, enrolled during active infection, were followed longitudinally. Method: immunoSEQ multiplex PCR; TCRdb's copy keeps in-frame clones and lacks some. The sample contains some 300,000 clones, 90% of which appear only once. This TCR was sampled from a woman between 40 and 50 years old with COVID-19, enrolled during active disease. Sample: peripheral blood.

As DNA, the CDR3 is TGTGCCAGCAGCTTGCTAGGCCATGAGAACACCGGGGAGCTGTTTTTT. It is translated as CASSLLGHENTGELFF. The rearrangement links TRBV7-3 to TRBJ2-2; the D is unclear. CDR3 length: 16 amino acids. V was cut by 3 bases and J by 1 base, with 12 bases left in between. The germline V gene encodes CDR1 SGHTA and CDR2 FQGTGA.